Listed here are 8 T cell receptor beta chains from one sample, sequenced in a study of T cells after yellow fever vaccination. One entry per CDR3 protein results from TCRdb running MiXCR on the 5' RACE reads. Here the sample spans 200,000 to 300,000 distinct CDR3 sequences, roughly 3.5% being singletons. Sample: PBMCs, taken 15 days after the yellow fever booster vaccination. Every receptor here comes from a man aged 18-30 years who received the YFV17D yellow fever vaccine.

This clonotype was observed many times. This chain links TRBV20-1 with TRBJ2-2; no reliable D call. Germline V CDR1 and CDR2: DFQATT, SNEGSKA (reference sequence). Trimming stripped 0 bases from V and 6 bases from J, with 11 bases between. CDR3 length equals 14 residues. CDR3 sequence (DNA): TGCAGTGCTAGAGATAACCGCCCCTCCGGGGAGCTGTTTTTT. Residues: CSARDNRPSGELFF.

This clonotype occurred many times. CDR3 in amino acids: CASSRGPRSYNEQFF. The CDR3 coding sequence is TGTGCCAGCAGCCGGGGTCCCCGCTCCTACAATGAGCAGTTCTTC. The chain links TRBV14 to TRBJ2-1; D remains unclear. The CDR3 sequence is 15 residues long. Germline V lookup: CDR1 SGHDN, CDR2 FVKESK. The V end lost 4 bases, the J end lost 0 bases, and 10 bases lay between the germline ends.

In this sample, this clonotype turned up many times. One end of the junction does not line up with germline, which may come from a read error. The rearrangement links TRBV5-1 to TRBJ1-2, with D perhaps TRBD1 (6 bases). The CDR3 length is 13 residues. The germline gives CDR1 SGHRS, CDR2 YFSETQ. For the CDR3, the DNA is TGCGCCAGCAGCTCCCCGGGACACCAAACCCTCAACTTC. It translates to CASSSPGHQTLNF.

This clonotype showed up many times. V usage is TRBV7-9 and J usage is TRBJ2-5, with 7 nucleotides matching TRBD1. V lost 2 bases, J lost 2 bases, and 8 bases stayed unmatched. The CDR3 spans 16 residues. Germline V gene sequence: CDR1 SEHNR, CDR2 FQNEAQ (reference sequence). CDR3 loop: CASSLTKGQLQETQYF. CDR3 DNA sequence: TGTGCCAGCAGCTTAACGAAGGGACAGCTACAAGAGACCCAGTACTTC.

The table lists this clonotype with many counts. The chain recombines TRBV12-3 or TRBV12-4 with TRBJ2-7; 9 positions agree with TRBD1. This CDR3 region has 12 residues. V was pared by 5 bases and J by 7 bases, with 3 bases of the junction left unmatched. This CDR3 reads CASSQTGGEQYV. In nucleotides, the CDR3 is TGTGCCAGCAGTCAGACAGGGGGAGAGCAGTACGTC.

There are many counts of this clonotype. V is TRBV4-3 and J is TRBJ2-7, with D unresolved. Trimming took 1 base from V and 0 from J, leaving 19 bases between them. The length of the CDR3 is 18 residues. The germline CDR1 and CDR2 sequences are LGHNA and YSLEER. The CDR3 sequence is CASSQGPGVADSSYEQYF. CDR3 coding DNA: TGCGCCAGCAGCCAAGGGCCTGGGGTGGCCGATAGCTCCTACGAGCAGTACTTC.

This clonotype was seen repeatedly, ten times or more. The chain has TRBV20-1 and TRBJ1-2, with a tentative D call TRBD1 (5 bases). The CDR3 is 12 residues long. Germline lookup yields CDR1 DFQATT and CDR2 SNEGSKA (reference sequence). Trimming took 0 bases from V and 7 from J, leaving 9 bases between them. The CDR3 loop is CSAREGDRGYTF. The CDR3 DNA reads TGCAGTGCTAGAGAAGGGGACCGTGGCTACACCTTC.

This chain connects TRBV12-3 or TRBV12-4 to TRBJ1-1; possibly TRBD1 for D (5 bases). The CDR3 has 13 amino acids. V lost 6 bases and J lost 1, with 9 bases in between. The CDR3 loop reads CASRKRGNTEAFF. The CDR3 DNA follows: TGTGCCAGCAGGAAAAGGGGGAACACTGAAGCTTTCTTT.